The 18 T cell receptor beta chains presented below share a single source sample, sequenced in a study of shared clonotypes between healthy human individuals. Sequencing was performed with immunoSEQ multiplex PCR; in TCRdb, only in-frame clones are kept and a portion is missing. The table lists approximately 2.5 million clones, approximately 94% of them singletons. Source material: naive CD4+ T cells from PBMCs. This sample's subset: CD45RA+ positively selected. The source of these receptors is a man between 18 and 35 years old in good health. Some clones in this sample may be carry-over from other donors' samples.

In DNA, the CDR3 is TGTGCCAGCAGCCCGGGAGGGACAACCCAAGAGACCCAGTACTTC. The encoded protein is CASSPGGTTQETQYF. This chain joins TRBV5-4 and TRBJ2-5; 8 bases match TRBD2. The germline V gene has CDR1 SGHNT and CDR2 YYREEE (reference sequence). V lost 4 bases, J lost 1 base, and 6 bases stayed unmatched. This CDR3 is 15 amino acids long.

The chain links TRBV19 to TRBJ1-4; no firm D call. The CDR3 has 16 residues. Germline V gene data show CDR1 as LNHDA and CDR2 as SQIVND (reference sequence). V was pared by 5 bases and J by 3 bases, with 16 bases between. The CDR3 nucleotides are TGTGCCAGTAGTCCGAATTGGCAGACTTCTAATGAAAAACTGTTTTTT. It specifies CASSPNWQTSNEKLFF. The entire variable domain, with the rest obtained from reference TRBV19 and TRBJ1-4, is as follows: DGGITQSPKYLFRKEGQNVTLSCEQNLNHDAMYWYRQDPGQGLRLIYYSQIVNDFQKGDIAEGYSVSREKKESFPLTVTSAQKNPTAFYLCASSPNWQTSNEKLFFGSGTQLSVL.

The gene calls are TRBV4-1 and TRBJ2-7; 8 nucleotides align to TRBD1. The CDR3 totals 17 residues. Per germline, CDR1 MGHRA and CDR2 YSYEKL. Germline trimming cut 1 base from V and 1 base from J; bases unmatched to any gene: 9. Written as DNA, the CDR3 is TGCGCCAGCAGCCAAGTCTACGGACAGGGTATTTCCTACGAGCAGTACTTC. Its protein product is CASSQVYGQGISYEQYF.

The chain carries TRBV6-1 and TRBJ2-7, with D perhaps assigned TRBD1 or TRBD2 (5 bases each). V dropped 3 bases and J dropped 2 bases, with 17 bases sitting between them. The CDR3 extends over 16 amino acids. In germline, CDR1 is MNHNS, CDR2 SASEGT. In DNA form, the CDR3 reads TGTGCCAGCAGTGAGATCCGGGACGCCAGGGCCTACGAGCAGTACTTC. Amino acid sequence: CASSEIRDARAYEQYF.

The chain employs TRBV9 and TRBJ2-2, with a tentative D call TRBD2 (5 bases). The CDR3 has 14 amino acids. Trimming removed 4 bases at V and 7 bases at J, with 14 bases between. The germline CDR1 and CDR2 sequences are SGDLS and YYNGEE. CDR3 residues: CASSPQLGIGELFF. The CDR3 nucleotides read TGTGCCAGCAGCCCCCAACTAGGGATCGGGGAGCTGTTTTTT.

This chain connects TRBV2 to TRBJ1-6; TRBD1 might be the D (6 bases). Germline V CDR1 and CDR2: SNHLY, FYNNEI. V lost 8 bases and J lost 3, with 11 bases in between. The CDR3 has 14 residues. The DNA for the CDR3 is TGTGCCAGCCTTAGGACAGTCTATAATTCACCCCTCCACTTT. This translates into CASLRTVYNSPLHF. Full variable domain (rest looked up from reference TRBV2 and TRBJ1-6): EPEVTQTPSHQVTQMGQEVILRCVPISNHLYFYWYRQILGQKVEFLVSFYNNEISEKSEIFDDQFSVERPDGSNFTLKIRSTKLEDSAMYFCASLRTVYNSPLHFGNGTRLTVT.

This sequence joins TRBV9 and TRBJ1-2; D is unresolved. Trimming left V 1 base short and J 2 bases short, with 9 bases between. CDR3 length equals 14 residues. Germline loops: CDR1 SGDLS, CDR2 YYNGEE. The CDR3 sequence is CASSVTDLNYGYTF. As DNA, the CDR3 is TGTGCCAGCAGCGTAACGGATCTAAACTATGGCTACACCTTC.

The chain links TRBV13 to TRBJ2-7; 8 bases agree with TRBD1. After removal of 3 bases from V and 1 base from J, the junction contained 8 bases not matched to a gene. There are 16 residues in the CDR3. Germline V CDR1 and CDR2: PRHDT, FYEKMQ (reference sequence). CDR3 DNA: TGTGCCAGCAGCTTGGACAGGGTCCGGGGGTCCTACGAGCAGTACTTC. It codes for CASSLDRVRGSYEQYF.

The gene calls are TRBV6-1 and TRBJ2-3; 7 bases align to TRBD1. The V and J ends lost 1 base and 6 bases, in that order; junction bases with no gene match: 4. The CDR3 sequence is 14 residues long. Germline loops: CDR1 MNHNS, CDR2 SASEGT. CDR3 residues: CASSEGDRVDTQYF. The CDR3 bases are TGTGCCAGCAGTGAAGGAGACAGGGTGGATACGCAGTATTTT.

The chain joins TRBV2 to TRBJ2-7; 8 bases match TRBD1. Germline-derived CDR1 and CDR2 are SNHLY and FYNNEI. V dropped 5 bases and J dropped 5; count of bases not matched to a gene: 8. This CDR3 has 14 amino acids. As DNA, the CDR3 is TGTGCCAGCAGTCGGACAGGGAACCCCGACGAGCAGTACTTC. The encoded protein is CASSRTGNPDEQYF.

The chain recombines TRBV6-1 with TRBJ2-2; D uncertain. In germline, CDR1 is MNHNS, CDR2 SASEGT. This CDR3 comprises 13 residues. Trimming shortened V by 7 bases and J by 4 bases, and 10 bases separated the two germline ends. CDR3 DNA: TGTGCCAGCACCGCGTCGGGCACCGGGGAGCTGTTTTTT. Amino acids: CASTASGTGELFF.

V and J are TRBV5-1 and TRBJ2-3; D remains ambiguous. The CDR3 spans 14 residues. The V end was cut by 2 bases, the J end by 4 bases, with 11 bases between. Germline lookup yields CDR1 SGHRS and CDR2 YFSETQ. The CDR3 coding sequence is TGCGCCAGCAGCTTAGACTTTGGCCCAGATACGCAGTATTTT. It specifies CASSLDFGPDTQYF.

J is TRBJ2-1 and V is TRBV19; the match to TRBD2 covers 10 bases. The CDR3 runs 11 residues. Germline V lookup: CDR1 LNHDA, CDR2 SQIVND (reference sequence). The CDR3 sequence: CPTSGTNEQFF. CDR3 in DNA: TGTCCAACTAGCGGGACAAATGAGCAGTTCTTC.

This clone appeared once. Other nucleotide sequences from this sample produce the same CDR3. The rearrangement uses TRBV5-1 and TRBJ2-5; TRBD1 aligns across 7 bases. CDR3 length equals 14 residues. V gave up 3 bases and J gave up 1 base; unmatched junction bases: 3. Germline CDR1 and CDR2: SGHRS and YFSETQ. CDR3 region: CASSSGTAQETQYF. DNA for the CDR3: TGCGCCAGCAGCTCGGGGACAGCCCAAGAGACCCAGTACTTC.

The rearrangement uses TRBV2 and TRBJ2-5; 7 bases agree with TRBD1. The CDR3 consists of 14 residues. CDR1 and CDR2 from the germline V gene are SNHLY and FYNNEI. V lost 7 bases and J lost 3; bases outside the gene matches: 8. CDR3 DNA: TGTGCCAGCAAACAGGGGTTAAGTGAAGAGACCCAGTACTTC. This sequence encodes CASKQGLSEETQYF.

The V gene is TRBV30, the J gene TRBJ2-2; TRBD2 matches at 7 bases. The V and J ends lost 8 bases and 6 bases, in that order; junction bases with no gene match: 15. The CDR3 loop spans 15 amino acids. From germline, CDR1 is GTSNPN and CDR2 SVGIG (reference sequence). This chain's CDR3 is CAGNTGLGGPGELFF. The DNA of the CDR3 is TGTGCCGGGAATACTGGACTAGGTGGGCCCGGGGAGCTGTTTTTT.

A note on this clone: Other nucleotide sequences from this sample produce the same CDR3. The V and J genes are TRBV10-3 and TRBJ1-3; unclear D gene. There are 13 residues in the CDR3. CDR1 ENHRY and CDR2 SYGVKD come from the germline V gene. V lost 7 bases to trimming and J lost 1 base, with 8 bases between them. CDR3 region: CAITTGSGNTIYF. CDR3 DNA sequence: TGTGCCATCACCACGGGTTCTGGAAACACCATATATTTT.

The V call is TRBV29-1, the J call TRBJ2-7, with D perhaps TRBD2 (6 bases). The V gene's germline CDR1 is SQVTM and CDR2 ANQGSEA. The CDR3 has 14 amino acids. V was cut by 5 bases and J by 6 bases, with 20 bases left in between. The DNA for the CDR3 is TGCAGCGTTTTAGGGTGGTCGGGAGCGGGCGAGCAGTACTTC. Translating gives CSVLGWSGAGEQYF.